This T cell receptor (beta chain) was observed in a study of blood T cell repertoires in COVID-19. Study-level information: Samples taken during acute and convalescent COVID-19 were collected in the United States, Italy and Spain. Nucleic acid was either cDNA or gDNA, and it came from T cells, B-cell-depleted T cells, or PBMCs.

How the authors handled the data: The authors estimated nucleated cell counts from reference gene primer amplification. Here immunoSEQ multiplex PCR was the method, and the copy in TCRdb shows in-frame clones only, minus some. The V and J calls and clone size come from that table; D and trimming were worked out from the DNA. The top ten clones hold roughly 7% of a sample with about 59,000 clones, approximately 80% of them seen once. The germline V gene has CDR1 SGHKS and CDR2 YYEKEE (reference sequence). This CDR3 has 15 residues. Trimming at V came to 2 bases and at J to 6 bases, leaving 8 bases not matched to a gene.

The gene calls are TRBV5-5 and TRBJ1-5, with 7 bases matching TRBD1. Sequencing was performed on peripheral blood. This TCR derives from a man in his 60s with acute or convalescent COVID-19. In nucleotides, the CDR3 is TGTGCCAGCAGCTTTCGGGACAGTTCGGGTCAGCCCCAGCATTTT. Encoded protein: CASSFRDSSGQPQHF.